The present T cell receptor beta chain was sequenced within a study of vaccination and CD4 T cells after COVID-19. On the study more broadly: Post-COVID sampling occurred a median approximately 91 days after diagnosis (range 35 to 161). From HCoV-229E, HCoV-OC43, HCoV-NL63 and SARS-CoV-2, overlapping spike peptides were used to stimulate the cells. Post-vaccine sampling followed dose two by a median around 74 days (range 14 to 241).

The germline V gene has CDR1 LNHDA and CDR2 SQIVND (reference sequence). V was pared by 9 bases and J by 4 bases, with 6 bases between. The CDR3 is made up of 11 amino acids. Treatment denoted: roughly ten-day PBMC culture with coronavirus spike peptide pools or control peptides (ViraFEST assay). The unexposed donor provided CD4+ T cells, which were taken before the COVID-19 pandemic (2011-2018). Antigen-specific T cell expansion with peptide pools preceded TCR sequencing in the ViraFEST approach. Cultured CD4+ T-cell DNA underwent Oncomine TCR Beta short-read sequencing. It was cultured CD4+ T cells from which genomic DNA was extracted. TCRdb redid the calling of the PCR reads with MiXCR, one entry per CDR3 protein. Among about 6,300 distinct CDR3 sequences listed, 33% were seen once. As to this clonotype: Its antigen is unknown.

The sequenced material came from CD4+ T cells from blood, cultured in vitro. The chain couples TRBV19 to TRBJ2-2; D is perhaps TRBD2 (5 bases). This receptor was obtained from a human donor in good health. The DNA for the CDR3 is TGTGCCAGCCGGGGCACCGGGGAGCTGTTTTTT. It encodes CASRGTGELFF.